This TCR beta chain was identified during a study of shared clonotypes between healthy human individuals. Assay used: immunoSEQ multiplex PCR; TCRdb lists only in-frame clones, some missing. The sample contains millions of clones, over 85% of which appear only once. On this clone: Its target is unknown.

The study separated CD4+ cells into CD45RA+ naive and CD45RA-negative memory subsets. Study-wide findings and caveats: On the whole, naive subsets had larger estimated richness than memory subsets had. Rarefaction indicated that sorted-subset sequencing remained incomplete although depth was large.

Specimen: naive CD4+ T cells sorted from blood. As for subset: CD45RA+ positively selected. The sequence was collected from a man between 18 and 29 years old in good health.

The CDR3 coding sequence is TGTGCCAGCAGCTTGACTAGCGGGAGGGCAGATACGCAGTATTTT. Its protein product is CASSLTSGRADTQYF. The chain combines TRBV11-3 with TRBJ2-3; TRBD2 agrees at 14 bases. The CDR3 is 15 amino acids. CDR1 and CDR2 from the germline V gene are SGHNT and YENEEA. V shed 3 bases and J 4 bases; nucleotides not matched to a gene: 0.